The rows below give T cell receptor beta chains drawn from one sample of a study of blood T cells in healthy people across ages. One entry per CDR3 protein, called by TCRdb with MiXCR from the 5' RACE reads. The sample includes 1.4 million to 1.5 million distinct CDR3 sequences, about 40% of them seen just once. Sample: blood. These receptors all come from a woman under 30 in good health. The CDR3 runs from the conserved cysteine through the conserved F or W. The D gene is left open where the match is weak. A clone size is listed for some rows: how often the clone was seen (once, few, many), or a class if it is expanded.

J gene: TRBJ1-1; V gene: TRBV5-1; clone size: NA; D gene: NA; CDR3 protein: CASSVATDTEAFF; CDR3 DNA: TGCGCCAGCAGCGTGGCCACAGACACTGAAGCTTTCTTT
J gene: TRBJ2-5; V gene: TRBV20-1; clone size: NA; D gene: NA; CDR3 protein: CSATLRTREETQYF; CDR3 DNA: TGCAGTGCTACCCTAAGGACGCGTGAAGAGACCCAGTACTTC
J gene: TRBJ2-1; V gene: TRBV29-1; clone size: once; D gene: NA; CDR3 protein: CSVESGNEQFF; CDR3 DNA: TGCAGTGTTGAGTCAGGGAATGAGCAGTTCTTC
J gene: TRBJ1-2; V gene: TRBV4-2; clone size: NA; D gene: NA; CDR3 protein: CASSQEPDYYGYTF; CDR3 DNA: TGTGCCAGCAGCCAAGAGCCGGATTACTATGGCTACACCTTC
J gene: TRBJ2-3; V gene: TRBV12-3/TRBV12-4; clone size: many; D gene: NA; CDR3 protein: CASSFVTDTDTQYF; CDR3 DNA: TGTGCCAGCAGTTTCGTTACTGACACAGATACGCAGTATTTT
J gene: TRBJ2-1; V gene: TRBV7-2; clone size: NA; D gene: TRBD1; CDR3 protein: CATKSGTGPYNEQFF; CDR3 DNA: TGTGCCACCAAATCCGGGACAGGACCCTACAATGAGCAGTTCTTC
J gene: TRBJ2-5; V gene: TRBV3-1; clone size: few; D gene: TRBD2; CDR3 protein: CASSQVPGTSMEQYF; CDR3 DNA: TGTGCCAGCAGCCAAGTACCGGGGACTAGTATGGAGCAGTACTTC
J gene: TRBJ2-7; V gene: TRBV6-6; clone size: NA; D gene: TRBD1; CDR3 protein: CASSPDRTGIIVGEQYF; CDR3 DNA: TGTGCCAGCAGTCCCGATCGGACAGGGATAATCGTAGGCGAGCAGTACTTC
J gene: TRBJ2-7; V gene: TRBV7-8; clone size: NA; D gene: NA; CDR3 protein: CASSLALSGAEQYF; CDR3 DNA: TGTGCCAGCAGCTTAGCGCTGAGCGGAGCCGAGCAGTACTTC
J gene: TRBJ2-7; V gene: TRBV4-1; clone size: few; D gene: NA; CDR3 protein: CASSQDKGLLGEQYF; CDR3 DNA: TGCGCCAGCAGCCAAGATAAAGGCCTATTGGGAGAGCAGTACTTC
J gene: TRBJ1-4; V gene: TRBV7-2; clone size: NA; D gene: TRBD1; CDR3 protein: CASSLRQGATNEKLFF; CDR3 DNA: TGTGCCAGCAGCTTGCGACAGGGTGCAACTAATGAAAAACTGTTTTTT
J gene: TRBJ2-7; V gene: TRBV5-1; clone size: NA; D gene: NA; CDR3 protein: CASSLGGDGSYNEQYF; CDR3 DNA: TGCGCCAGCAGCTTGGGAGGGGACGGCTCCTACAATGAGCAGTACTTC
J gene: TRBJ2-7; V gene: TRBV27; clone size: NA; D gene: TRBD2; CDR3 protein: CASRGAGGSEQYF; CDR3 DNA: TGTGCCAGCAGAGGAGCGGGAGGTTCCGAGCAGTACTTC
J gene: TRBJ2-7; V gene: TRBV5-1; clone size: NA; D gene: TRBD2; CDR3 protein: CASSLALAGWSSYNEQYF; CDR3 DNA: TGCGCCAGCAGCTTGGCACTAGCGGGGTGGAGCTCCTACAATGAGCAGTACTTC
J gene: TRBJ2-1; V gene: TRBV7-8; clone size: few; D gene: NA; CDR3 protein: CASSLYSEQFF; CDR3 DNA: TGTGCCAGCAGCTTATACAGTGAGCAGTTCTTC
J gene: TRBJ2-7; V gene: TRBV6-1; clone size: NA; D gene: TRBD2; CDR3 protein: CASSGTSGRSSYNERYF; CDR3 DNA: TGTGCCAGCAGTGGGACTAGCGGGAGGTCGTCCTACAATGAGCGGTACTTC
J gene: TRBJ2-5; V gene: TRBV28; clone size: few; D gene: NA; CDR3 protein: CASSFTLRGPQETQYF; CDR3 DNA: TGTGCCAGCAGTTTTACTCTCAGGGGTCCCCAAGAGACCCAGTACTTC
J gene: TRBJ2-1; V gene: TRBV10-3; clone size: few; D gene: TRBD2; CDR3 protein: CATVAGINNEQFF; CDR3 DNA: TGTGCCACCGTAGCGGGAATAAACAATGAGCAGTTCTTC
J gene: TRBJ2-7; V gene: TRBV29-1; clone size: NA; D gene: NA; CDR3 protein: CSVLGTFNSYEQYF; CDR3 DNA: TGCAGCGTTCTTGGGACATTTAACTCCTACGAGCAGTACTTC
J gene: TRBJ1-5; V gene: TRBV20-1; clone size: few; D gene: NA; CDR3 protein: CSARDTGPNQPQHF; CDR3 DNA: TGCAGTGCTAGAGACACAGGTCCAAACCAGCCCCAGCATTTT
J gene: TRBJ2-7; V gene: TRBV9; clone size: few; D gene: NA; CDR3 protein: CASSVGRYDYEQYF; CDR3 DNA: TGTGCCAGCAGCGTAGGCAGGTACGACTACGAGCAGTACTTC
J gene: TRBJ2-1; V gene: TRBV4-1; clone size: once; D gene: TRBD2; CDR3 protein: CASSFGSGGYEQVF; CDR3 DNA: TGCGCCAGCAGCTTCGGGAGCGGGGGCTATGAGCAGGTCTTC
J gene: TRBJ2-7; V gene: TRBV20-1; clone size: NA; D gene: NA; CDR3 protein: CSASEENYEQYF; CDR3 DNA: TGCAGTGCTAGTGAGGAGAACTACGAGCAGTACTTC
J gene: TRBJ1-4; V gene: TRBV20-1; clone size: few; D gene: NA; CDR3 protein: CSARDEREKLFF; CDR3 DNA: TGCAGTGCGCGGGATGAGAGAGAAAAACTGTTTTTT
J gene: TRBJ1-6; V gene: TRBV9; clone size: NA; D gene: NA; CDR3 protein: CASSVGGGIDSPLHF; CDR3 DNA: TGTGCCAGCAGCGTAGGTGGAGGGATCGATTCACCCCTCCACTTT
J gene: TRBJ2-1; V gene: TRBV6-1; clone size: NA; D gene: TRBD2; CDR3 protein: CASSVSPALTSGVREQFF; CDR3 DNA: TGTGCCAGCAGTGTCTCCCCGGCGTTGACTAGCGGGGTACGTGAGCAGTTCTTC
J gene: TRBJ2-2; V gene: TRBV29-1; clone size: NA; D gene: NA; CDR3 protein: CSVEGGVKDGELFF; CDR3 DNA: TGCAGCGTTGAAGGCGGAGTCAAGGACGGGGAGCTGTTTTTT
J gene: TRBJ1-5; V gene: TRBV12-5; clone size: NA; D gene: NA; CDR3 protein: CASGHRRRACNQPQHF; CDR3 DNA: TGTGCTAGTGGGCATCGCCGCCGGGCCTGCAATCAGCCCCAGCATTTT
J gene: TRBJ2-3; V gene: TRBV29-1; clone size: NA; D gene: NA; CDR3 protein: CSAVGRRDVLDTQYF; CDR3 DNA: TGCAGCGCAGTCGGAAGACGGGACGTCCTAGATACGCAGTATTTT
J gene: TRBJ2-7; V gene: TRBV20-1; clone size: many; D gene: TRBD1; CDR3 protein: CSARDRDRGRYEQYF; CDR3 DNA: TGCAGTGCTAGAGACCGGGACAGGGGGAGATACGAGCAGTACTTC
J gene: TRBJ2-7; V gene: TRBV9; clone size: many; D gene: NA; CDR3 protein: CASSPRTDNYEQYF; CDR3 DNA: TGTGCCAGCAGCCCCAGGACTGACAACTACGAGCAGTACTTC
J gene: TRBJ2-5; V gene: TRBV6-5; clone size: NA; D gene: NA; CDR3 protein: CANSHGLSPQYF; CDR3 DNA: TGTGCCAACAGCCACGGGCTCTCGCCCCAGTACTTC
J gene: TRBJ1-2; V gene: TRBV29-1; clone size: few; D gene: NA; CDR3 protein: CSVEGQASIYGYTF; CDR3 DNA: TGCAGCGTTGAAGGACAGGCCTCGATATATGGCTACACCTTC
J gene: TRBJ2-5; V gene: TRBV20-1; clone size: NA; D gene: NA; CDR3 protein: CSARDVREEGKTQYF; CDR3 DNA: TGCAGTGCTAGAGATGTGAGAGAAGAGGGGAAGACCCAGTACTTC
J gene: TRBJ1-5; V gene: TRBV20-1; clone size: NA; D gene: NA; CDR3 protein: CSARMWSNQPQHF; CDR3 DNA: TGCAGTGCTAGAATGTGGTCTAATCAGCCCCAGCATTTT
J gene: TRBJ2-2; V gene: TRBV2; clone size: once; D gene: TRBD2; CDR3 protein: CASSRGLAGVGELFF; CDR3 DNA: TGTGCCAGCAGTCGGGGACTAGCGGGTGTCGGGGAGCTGTTTTTT
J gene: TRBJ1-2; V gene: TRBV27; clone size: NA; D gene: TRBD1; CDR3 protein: CASSINRGSGYGYTF; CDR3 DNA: TGTGCCAGCAGTATTAACAGGGGATCGGGCTATGGCTACACCTTC
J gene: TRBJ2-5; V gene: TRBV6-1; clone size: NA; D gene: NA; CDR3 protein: CASSEEWQDYERYF; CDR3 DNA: TGTGCCAGCAGTGAAGAGTGGCAAGACTACGAGCGGTACTTC
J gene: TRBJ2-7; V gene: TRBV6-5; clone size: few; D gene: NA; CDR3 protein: CASSYLGASYEQYF; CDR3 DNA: TGTGCCAGCAGTTACCTCGGGGCCTCCTACGAGCAGTACTTC
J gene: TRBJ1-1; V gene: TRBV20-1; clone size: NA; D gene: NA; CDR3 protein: CSARWVNQVNTEAFF; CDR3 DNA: TGCAGTGCTAGATGGGTGAATCAGGTGAACACTGAAGCTTTCTTT
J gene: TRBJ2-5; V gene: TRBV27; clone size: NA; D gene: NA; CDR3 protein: CASSISRARAWETQYF; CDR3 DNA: TGTGCCAGCAGTATCTCGAGGGCCAGGGCGTGGGAGACCCAGTACTTC
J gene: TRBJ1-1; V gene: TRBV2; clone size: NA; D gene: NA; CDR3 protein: CASSPGYADTEAFF; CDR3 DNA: TGTGCCAGCAGTCCGGGGTATGCCGACACTGAAGCTTTCTTT
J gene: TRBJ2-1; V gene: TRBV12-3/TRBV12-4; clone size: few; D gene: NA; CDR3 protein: CASRAQNEQFF; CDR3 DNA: TGTGCCAGCAGGGCGCAGAATGAGCAGTTCTTC
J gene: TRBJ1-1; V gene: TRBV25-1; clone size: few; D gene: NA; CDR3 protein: CASNRGGDTEAFF; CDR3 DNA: TGTGCCAGCAATCGCGGTGGAGACACTGAAGCTTTCTTT
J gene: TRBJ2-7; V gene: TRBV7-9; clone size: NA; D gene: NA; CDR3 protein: CASSGLRAPYEQYF; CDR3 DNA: TGTGCCAGCAGCGGGCTCCGGGCCCCCTACGAGCAGTACTTC
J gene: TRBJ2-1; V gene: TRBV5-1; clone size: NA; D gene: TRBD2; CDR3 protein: CASSLRLAGGPSPPGSYNEQFF; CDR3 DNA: TGCGCCAGCAGCTTGAGGCTAGCGGGAGGGCCAAGTCCCCCAGGCTCCTACAATGAGCAGTTCTTC
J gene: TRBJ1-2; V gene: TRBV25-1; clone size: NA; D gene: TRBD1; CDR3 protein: CASSETPGTVGYTF; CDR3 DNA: TGTGCCAGCAGTGAAACGCCCGGGACAGTTGGCTACACCTTC
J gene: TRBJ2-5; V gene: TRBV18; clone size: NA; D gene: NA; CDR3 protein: CASSPLEFRSYQETQYF; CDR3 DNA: TGTGCCAGCTCACCACTCGAATTCCGGTCTTACCAAGAGACCCAGTACTTC
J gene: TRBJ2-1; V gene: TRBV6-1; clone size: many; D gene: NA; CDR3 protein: CASSEYEASGEQFF; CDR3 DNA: TGTGCCAGCAGTGAGTATGAAGCCTCTGGGGAGCAGTTCTTC
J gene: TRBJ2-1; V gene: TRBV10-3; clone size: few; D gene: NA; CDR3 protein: CAISESPDSNEQFF; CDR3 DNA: TGTGCCATCAGTGAGTCGCCCGACTCGAATGAGCAGTTCTTC
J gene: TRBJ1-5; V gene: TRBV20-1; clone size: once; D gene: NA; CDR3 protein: CSAGAVGNQPQHF; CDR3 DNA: TGCAGTGCTGGGGCCGTTGGCAATCAGCCCCAGCATTTT
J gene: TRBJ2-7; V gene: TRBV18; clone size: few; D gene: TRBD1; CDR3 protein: CASSPDRDPSYEQYF; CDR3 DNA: TGTGCCAGCTCACCGGACAGGGATCCATCGTACGAGCAGTACTTC
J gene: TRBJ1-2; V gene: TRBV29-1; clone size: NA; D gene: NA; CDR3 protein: CSVQGTEPGYTF; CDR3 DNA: TGCAGCGTTCAGGGAACGGAGCCAGGCTACACCTTC
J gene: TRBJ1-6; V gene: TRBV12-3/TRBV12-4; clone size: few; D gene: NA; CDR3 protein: CASSRANSPLHF; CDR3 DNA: TGTGCCAGCAGTAGGGCCAATTCACCCCTCCACTTT
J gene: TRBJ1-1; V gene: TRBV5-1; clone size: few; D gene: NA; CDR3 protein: CASSNRALNTEAFF; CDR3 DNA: TGCGCCAGCAGCAATAGGGCTTTGAACACTGAAGCTTTCTTT
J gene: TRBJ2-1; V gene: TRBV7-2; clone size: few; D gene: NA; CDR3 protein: CASSLGIYGEQFF; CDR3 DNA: TGTGCCAGCAGCTTAGGCATTTACGGTGAGCAGTTCTTC
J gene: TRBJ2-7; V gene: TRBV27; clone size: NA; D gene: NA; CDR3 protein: CASRWAGAYEQYF; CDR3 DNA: TGTGCCAGCAGGTGGGCCGGCGCCTACGAGCAGTACTTC